This TCR beta chain was documented in a study of T cells in Graves' hyperthyroidism and ophthalmopathy. The study, taken as a whole, reports: Appearing also in blood were most of the thyroid clonotypes expanded above 0.001.

Authors of the study amplified TCR beta CDR3 regions from RNA transcripts. A first-round RT-PCR of the TCR CDR3 used the HTBI primer set. A single record per CDR3 protein comes from TCRdb applying MiXCR to the multiplex PCR reads. Of about 700,000 distinct CDR3 sequences in the sample, around 15% are singletons; the top ten hold 10% to 13%. CDR1 DFQATT and CDR2 SNEGSKA come from the germline V gene (reference sequence). The V and J ends lost 6 bases and 3 bases, in that order; junction bases with no gene match: 10. There are 15 residues in the CDR3. Patients having uncontrolled infection, another autoimmune disease, pregnancy or lactation were not included. In the case of this clonotype: Its antigen is not known.

The chain uses TRBV20-1 and TRBJ2-3, with TRBD1 identical over 9 bases. The sequence derives from a woman between 18 and 29 years old with Graves' hyperthyroidism. Material: blood. The CDR3 sequence: CSAPTGGVVTDTQYF. The CDR3 nucleotides are TGCAGTGCCCCGACAGGGGGAGTGGTGACAGATACGCAGTATTTT.